This T cell receptor (beta chain) is drawn from a study of blood T cells in healthy people across ages. Primers used in a second PCR of roughly 6 to 11 cycles were a sample-barcoded 5' primer and a J-beta primer mix. TCRdb reprocessed the 5' RACE reads via MiXCR and lists one record per CDR3 protein. The sample includes around 1,900,000 distinct CDR3 sequences, roughly two fifths of them seen just once. Notes on this clonotype: Antigen unknown.

Findings of the study overall: Whereas aged donors had fewer naive CD4+ cells, long-lived donors had more of them and higher diversity.

Per the germline V gene, CDR1 is SGHTA and CDR2 is FQGNSA. V lost 3 bases and J lost 6; bases outside the gene matches: 8. The CDR3 runs 16 residues. The sample providers were healthy Caucasian people from Russia, aged roughly 6 to 95. Researchers report isolating at least 7 million PBMCs per sample. The chain combines TRBV7-2 with TRBJ1-4; 9 bases are a match to TRBD1. The sample comprised blood. The source is a human donor in good health. CDR3 coding DNA: TGTGCCAGCAGCTTTGTTCCGGGACAGGGATATGAAAAACTGTTTTTT. This translates into CASSFVPGQGYEKLFF.